These 7 T cell receptor beta chains originate from one sample sequenced in a study of blood T cell repertoires in COVID-19. The assay was immunoSEQ multiplex PCR, and TCRdb's table has in-frame clones only and misses some. Of 150,000 or so clones in the sample, 80% to 90% are singletons; the top ten hold about 7%. What was sequenced was peripheral blood. The receptors derive from a woman aged 50 to 65 in a cohort sampled during active or convalescent COVID-19.

V gene TRBV6-1 combines with J gene TRBJ1-2, with TRBD1 matching over 7 bases. V was pared by 1 base and J by 5 bases, with 16 bases of the junction left unmatched. The CDR3 is 18 residues long. Germline V gene lookup returns CDR1 MNHNS and CDR2 SASEGT. CDR3 coding DNA: TGTGCCAGCAGTGAAGTTATGACAGGGTCCTCCTCTGGGTATGGCTACACCTTC. Its translation is CASSEVMTGSSSGYGYTF.

The J gene is TRBJ2-1, the V gene TRBV6-1; D gene unclear. This CDR3 contains 13 residues. Germline CDR1 and CDR2: MNHNS and SASEGT. Trimming took off 4 bases at V and 1 base at J, with 5 bases between the two ends. The CDR3 DNA sequence: TGTGCCAGCAGTGGTAATTCCTACAATGAGCAGTTCTTC. Its protein is CASSGNSYNEQFF.

This chain uses TRBV19 with TRBJ1-1; D unclear. Looked up from germline, CDR1 is LNHDA and CDR2 is SQIVND (reference sequence). The length of the CDR3 is 13 residues. V dropped 3 bases and J dropped 1 base, with 6 bases sitting between them. The CDR3: CASSIRQNTEAFF. The CDR3, as DNA: TGTGCCAGTAGTATTAGACAGAACACTGAAGCTTTCTTT. Full variable domain (remainder filled in from reference TRBV19 and TRBJ1-1): DGGITQSPKYLFRKEGQNVTLSCEQNLNHDAMYWYRQDPGQGLRLIYYSQIVNDFQKGDIAEGYSVSREKKESFPLTVTSAQKNPTAFYLCASSIRQNTEAFFGQGTRLTVV.

The J gene is TRBJ2-2, the V gene TRBV24-1; D is unresolved. The germline V gene has CDR1 KGHDR and CDR2 SFDVKD. This CDR3 has 13 amino acids. The ends were cut back, 6 bases at V and 1 base at J, with 5 bases in the middle. The chain's CDR3 is CATSPGNTGELFF. For the CDR3, the DNA is TGTGCCACCAGTCCAGGGAACACCGGGGAGCTGTTTTTT.

The chain carries TRBV6-1 and TRBJ1-5; perhaps TRBD1 as D (6 bases). This CDR3 has 14 amino acids. The V gene's germline CDR1 is MNHNS and CDR2 SASEGT. The V end lost 1 base, the J end lost 7 bases, and 11 bases lay between the germline ends. In DNA, the CDR3 is TGTGCCAGCAGTGAAGATGGGGGCTGGCAGCCCCAGCATTTT. It is translated as CASSEDGGWQPQHF.

This chain joins TRBV11-3 and TRBJ2-3; a weak D match, TRBD1 (6 bases). The CDR3 sequence is 14 residues long. Germline V gives CDR1 SGHNT, CDR2 YENEEA. Trimming cost V 4 bases and J 3 bases, with 11 bases left between them. In nucleotides, the CDR3 is TGTGCCAGCAGCTCCGGACAGCGGACAGATACGCAGTATTTT. As protein: CASSSGQRTDTQYF.

The chain recombines TRBV28 with TRBJ1-2, with 8 bases that match TRBD1. Germline V gene sequence: CDR1 MDHEN, CDR2 SYDVKM. CDR3 length: 14 amino acids. The V and J ends lost 7 bases and 4 bases, in that order; junction bases with no gene match: 8. The CDR3 DNA is TGTGCCAGCACCTGGACAGGGATGTCCTATGGCTACACCTTC. This gives the protein CASTWTGMSYGYTF.